The 11 T cell receptor beta chains below all came from one sample that was sequenced in a study of beta chain features in type 1 diabetes. Isolated RNA was reverse transcribed in full, so expressed TCRB transcripts were sequenced. Profiled with immunoSEQ multiplex PCR; TCRdb holds only in-frame clones, not every one. Counted here are 500,000 to 700,000 clones, roughly a sixth occurring once; the ten biggest clones make up about 0.086%. The sample comprised naive CD4+ T cells from blood. The receptor source for this set is a man younger than 30 in good health.

The chain recombines TRBV30 with TRBJ2-3; D may be TRBD2 (5 bases). V lost 3 bases and J lost 8, with 9 bases in between. The length of the CDR3 is 11 residues. Looked up from germline, CDR1 is GTSNPN and CDR2 is SVGIG (reference sequence). CDR3 loop: CAWSPGGTQYF. The DNA of the CDR3 is TGTGCCTGGAGCCCCGGAGGTACGCAGTATTTT.

This clone was counted a few times. This chain links TRBV29-1 with TRBJ2-5; TRBD1 agrees at 7 bases. After removal of 8 bases from V and 2 bases from J, the junction contained 11 bases not matched to a gene. CDR3 length equals 14 residues. Germline V gene sequence: CDR1 SQVTM, CDR2 ANQGSEA. The CDR3 sequence: CSTKIPGQQETQYF. The CDR3, as DNA: TGCAGCACAAAGATTCCGGGACAGCAAGAGACCCAGTACTTC.

This clone occurred a few times. The rearrangement uses TRBV2 and TRBJ1-2; 7 nucleotides align to TRBD1. Per the germline V gene, CDR1 is SNHLY and CDR2 is FYNNEI. The length of the CDR3 is 14 residues. V trimming: 7 bases; J trimming: 3 bases; junction bases outside the gene matches: 8. CDR3 DNA sequence: TGTGCCAGCAACGGGAACAGGGGTTACTATGGCTACACCTTC. This sequence encodes CASNGNRGYYGYTF.

The rearrangement uses TRBV10-3 and TRBJ2-5, with 10 bases that match TRBD2. Trimming at V came to 7 bases and at J to 5 bases, leaving 7 bases not matched to a gene. This CDR3 is built from 14 residues. Germline V CDR1 and CDR2: ENHRY, SYGVKD. Written as DNA, the CDR3 is TGTGCCATCACTAGCGGGAGCGAGGGGGAGACCCAGTACTTC. Translating it yields CAITSGSEGETQYF.

This clone has more than one count but fewer than ten. The chain joins TRBV2 to TRBJ2-2; 7 nucleotides line up with TRBD2. Germline V gene lookup returns CDR1 SNHLY and CDR2 FYNNEI. This CDR3 contains 14 residues. J lost 4 bases, V lost 5 bases, and 4 bases had no gene match. The CDR3 nucleotides are TGTGCCAGCAGTAGTCTAGCGGCCACCGGGGAGCTGTTTTTT. Protein sequence: CASSSLAATGELFF. Full variable domain (rest looked up from reference TRBV2 and TRBJ2-2): EPEVTQTPSHQVTQMGQEVILRCVPISNHLYFYWYRQILGQKVEFLVSFYNNEISEKSEIFDDQFSVERPDGSNFTLKIRSTKLEDSAMYFCASSSLAATGELFFGEGSRLTVL.

The chain combines TRBV27 with TRBJ1-1, with 7 bases identical to TRBD1. The V segment lost 4 bases and the J segment 1 base; nucleotides outside the gene matches: 9. CDR1 MNHEY and CDR2 SMNVEV come from the germline V gene (reference sequence). The CDR3 runs to 16 residues. The CDR3 sequence is CASSSQGDWWNTEAFF. In DNA, the CDR3 is TGTGCCAGCAGTTCCCAGGGGGATTGGTGGAACACTGAAGCTTTCTTT.

The chain joins TRBV30 to TRBJ1-6, with D perhaps TRBD1 (5 bases). The V gene lost 4 bases and the J gene lost 12 bases, with 7 bases spanning the gap. Germline CDR1 reads GTSNPN; CDR2 reads SVGIG (reference sequence). This CDR3 is 10 amino acids long. The CDR3 sequence is CAWKRGPLHF. CDR3 nucleotides: TGTGCCTGGAAGAGGGGACCCCTCCACTTT.

This chain links TRBV2 with TRBJ2-7, with 7 positions matching TRBD1. V trimming: 6 bases; J trimming: 6 bases; junction bases outside the gene matches: 5. Germline CDR1 SNHLY, CDR2 FYNNEI. The length of the CDR3 is 12 residues. In nucleotides, the CDR3 is TGTGCCAGCAGAAAAGGGGGCTTCGAGCAGTACTTC. Translating it yields CASRKGGFEQYF.

This clone came up a few times. The rearrangement joins TRBV2 to TRBJ1-3, with D maybe TRBD1 (6 bases). This CDR3 spans 14 amino acids. Germline CDR1 reads SNHLY; CDR2 reads FYNNEI. V lost 6 bases, J lost 7 bases, and 16 bases lay in between. CDR3 sequence reads: CASSPDSVGNTIYF. The CDR3 DNA is TGTGCCAGCAGCCCGGACAGCGTAGGGAACACCATATATTTT.

Remarks on this clone: This may come from a read error, since a much larger clone is one base off. In the same sample, other DNA sequences code for this CDR3. This chain uses TRBV7-9 with TRBJ2-5; D gene unclear. The germline V gene encodes CDR1 SEHNR and CDR2 FQNEAQ (reference sequence). Trimming shortened V by 1 base and J by 4 bases, and 1 base separated the two germline ends. The CDR3 is 11 residues long. CDR3 sequence: CASSLVETQYF. The DNA of the CDR3 is TGTGCCAGCAGCTTAGTAGAGACCCAGTACTTC.

This clone was found a few times. DNA of the CDR3: TGCAGCGTTGAAGATTTGAGCGGACACCCGAGCTCCTACAATGAGCAGTTCTTC. Encoded protein: CSVEDLSGHPSSYNEQFF. V is TRBV29-1 and J is TRBJ2-1, with D perhaps assigned TRBD1 or TRBD2 (5 bases each). The germline gives CDR1 SQVTM, CDR2 ANQGSEA. V lost 0 bases and J 0 bases, leaving 18 bases between the germline ends. The CDR3 totals 18 residues.